This T cell receptor beta chain comes out of a study of post-analysis software for immune sequencing data. General observations from the study: There were five or six TRBV segments more frequent in patients than controls, and TRBV5-6, TRBV5-1 and TRBV20-1 were among them. Normalized Chao1 diversity in multiple sclerosis patients fell significantly below that of controls.

Germline CDR1 reads MDHEN; CDR2 reads SYDVKM. The CDR3 has 14 residues. On this clonotype: Its antigen remains unidentified.

TCR beta libraries were prepared from cDNA with unique molecular identifiers. TCRdb re-analysed the PCR reads in MiXCR, keeping a single row per CDR3 protein. The table lists roughly 400,000 distinct CDR3 sequences, 35% to 45% of them singletons. This rearrangement joins TRBV28 to TRBJ2-5, with TRBD2 matching over 11 bases. The DNA end lines up better with TRBJ2-7; the J call may be wrong. The sequence derives from a girl aged 2-10 years with multiple sclerosis. Sequencing used blood. The CDR3 reads CASKRLAGLYEQYF. CDR3 nucleotides: TGTGCCAGCAAGAGACTAGCGGGACTCTACGAGCAGTACTTC.